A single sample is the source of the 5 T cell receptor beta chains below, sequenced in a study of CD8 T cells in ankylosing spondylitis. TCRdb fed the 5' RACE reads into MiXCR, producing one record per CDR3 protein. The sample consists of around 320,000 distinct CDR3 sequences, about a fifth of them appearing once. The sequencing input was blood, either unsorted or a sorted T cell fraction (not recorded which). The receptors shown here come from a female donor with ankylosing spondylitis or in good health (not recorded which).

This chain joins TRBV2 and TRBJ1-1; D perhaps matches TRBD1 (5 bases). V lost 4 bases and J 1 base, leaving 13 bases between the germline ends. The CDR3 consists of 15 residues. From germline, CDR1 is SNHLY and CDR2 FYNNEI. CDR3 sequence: CASSGDALGNTEAFF. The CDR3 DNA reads TGTGCCAGCAGTGGGGACGCCCTAGGGAACACTGAAGCTTTCTTT.

CDR3 amino acids: CASSWDSDIQYF. The CDR3 bases are TGTGCCAGCAGTTGGGACAGCGACATTCAGTACTTC. The chain couples TRBV6-1 to TRBJ2-4, with 7 bases fitting TRBD1. From germline, CDR1 is MNHNS and CDR2 SASEGT. The CDR3 runs to 12 residues. Trimming took 5 bases from V and 8 from J; bases not matched to a gene: 3.

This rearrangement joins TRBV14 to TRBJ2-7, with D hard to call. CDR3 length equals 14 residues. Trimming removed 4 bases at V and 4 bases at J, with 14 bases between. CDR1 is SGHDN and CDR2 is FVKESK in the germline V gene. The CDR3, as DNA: TGTGCCAGCAGCCGTAACTTGGGCGGTTACGAGCAGTACTTC. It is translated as CASSRNLGGYEQYF.

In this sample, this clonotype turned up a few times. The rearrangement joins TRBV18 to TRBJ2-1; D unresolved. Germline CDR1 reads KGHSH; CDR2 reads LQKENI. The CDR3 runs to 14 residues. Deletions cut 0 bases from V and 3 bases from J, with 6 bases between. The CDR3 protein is CASSPPSLYNEQFF. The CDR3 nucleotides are TGTGCCAGCTCACCACCGTCCCTCTACAATGAGCAGTTCTTC.

The CDR3 loop reads CASRPTGATNEKLFF. CDR3 nucleotides: TGTGCCAGCAGGCCAACAGGGGCCACTAATGAAAAACTGTTTTTT. The chain joins TRBV5-5 to TRBJ1-4, with 7 bases that match TRBD1. The length of the CDR3 is 15 residues. Germline V gene sequence: CDR1 SGHKS, CDR2 YYEKEE (reference sequence). V gave up 5 bases and J gave up 2 bases; unmatched junction bases: 6.